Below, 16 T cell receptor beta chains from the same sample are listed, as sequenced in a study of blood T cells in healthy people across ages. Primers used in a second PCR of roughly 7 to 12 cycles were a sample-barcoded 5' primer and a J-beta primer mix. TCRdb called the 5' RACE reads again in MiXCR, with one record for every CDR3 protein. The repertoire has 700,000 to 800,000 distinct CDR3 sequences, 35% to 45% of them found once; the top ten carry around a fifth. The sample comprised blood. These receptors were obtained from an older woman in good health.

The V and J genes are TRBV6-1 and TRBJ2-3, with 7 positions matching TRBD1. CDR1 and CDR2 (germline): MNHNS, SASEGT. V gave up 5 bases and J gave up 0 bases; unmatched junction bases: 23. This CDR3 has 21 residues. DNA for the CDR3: TGTGCCAGCAGTCCCATACCGGGACAGCTAGGTGCGCGGAAAAGCACAGATACGCAGTATTTT. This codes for CASSPIPGQLGARKSTDTQYF.

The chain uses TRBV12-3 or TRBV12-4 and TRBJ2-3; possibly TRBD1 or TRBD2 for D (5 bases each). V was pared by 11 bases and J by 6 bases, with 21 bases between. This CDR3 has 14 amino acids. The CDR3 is CAGKSWEGTDTQYF. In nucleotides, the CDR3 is TGTGCCGGCAAATCTTGGGAAGGGACCGATACGCAGTATTTT.

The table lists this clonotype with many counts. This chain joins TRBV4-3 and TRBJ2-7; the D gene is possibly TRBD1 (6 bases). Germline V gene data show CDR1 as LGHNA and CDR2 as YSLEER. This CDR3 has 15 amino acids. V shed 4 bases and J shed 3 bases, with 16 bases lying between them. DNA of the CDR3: TGCGCCAGCAGCCCCCTCGGGACACCCGACTACGAGCAGTACTTC. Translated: CASSPLGTPDYEQYF.

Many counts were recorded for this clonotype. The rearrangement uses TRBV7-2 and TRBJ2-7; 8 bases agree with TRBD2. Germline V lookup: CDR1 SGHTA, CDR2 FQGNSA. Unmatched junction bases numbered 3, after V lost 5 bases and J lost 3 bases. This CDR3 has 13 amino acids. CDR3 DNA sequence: TGTGCCAGCAGCCCGGGAGGGATCTACGAGCAGTACTTC. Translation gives CASSPGGIYEQYF.

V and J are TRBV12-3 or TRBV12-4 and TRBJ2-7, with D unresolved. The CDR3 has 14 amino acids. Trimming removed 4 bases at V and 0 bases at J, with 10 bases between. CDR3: CASSSRRLSYEQYF. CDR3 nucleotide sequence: TGTGCCAGCAGTTCCAGAAGGCTCTCCTACGAGCAGTACTTC.

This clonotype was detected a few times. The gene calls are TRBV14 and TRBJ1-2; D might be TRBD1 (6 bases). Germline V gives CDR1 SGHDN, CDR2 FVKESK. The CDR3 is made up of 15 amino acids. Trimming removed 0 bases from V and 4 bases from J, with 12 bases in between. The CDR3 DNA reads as TGTGCCAGCAGCCAAGATGGACAGACTTTCTATGGCTACACCTTC. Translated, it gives CASSQDGQTFYGYTF.

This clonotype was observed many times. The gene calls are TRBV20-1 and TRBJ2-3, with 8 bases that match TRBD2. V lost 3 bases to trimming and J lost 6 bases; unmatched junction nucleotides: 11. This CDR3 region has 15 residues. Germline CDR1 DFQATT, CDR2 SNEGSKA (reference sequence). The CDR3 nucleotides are TGCAGTGCTAGTAGCGGGACGGGAACAGGTGATACGCAGTATTTT. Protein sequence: CSASSGTGTGDTQYF.

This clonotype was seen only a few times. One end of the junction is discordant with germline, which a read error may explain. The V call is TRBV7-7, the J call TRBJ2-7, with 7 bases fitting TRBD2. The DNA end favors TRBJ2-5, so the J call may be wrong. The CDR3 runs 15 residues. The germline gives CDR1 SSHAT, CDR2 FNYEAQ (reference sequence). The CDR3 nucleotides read TGTGCTAGCAGCCCTGGACTAGGGCCCACAGAGACCCAGTACTTC. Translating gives CASSPGLGPTETQYF.

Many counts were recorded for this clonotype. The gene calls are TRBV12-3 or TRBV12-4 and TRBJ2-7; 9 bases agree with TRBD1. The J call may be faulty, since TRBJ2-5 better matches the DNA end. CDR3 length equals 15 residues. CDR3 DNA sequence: TGTGCCAGCAGCCCACAGGGGGCGGGTAGAAAGACCCAGTACTTC. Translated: CASSPQGAGRKTQYF.

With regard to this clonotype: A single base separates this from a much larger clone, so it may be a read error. In DNA form, the CDR3 reads TGTGCCAGCAGTTCGGGACTAGCGGCCCTCAATGAGCAGTTCTTC. It translates to CASSSGLAALNEQFF. This chain uses TRBV12-3 or TRBV12-4 with TRBJ2-1; 11 positions agree with TRBD2. The CDR3 totals 15 residues. V dropped 4 bases and J dropped 6; count of bases not matched to a gene: 5.

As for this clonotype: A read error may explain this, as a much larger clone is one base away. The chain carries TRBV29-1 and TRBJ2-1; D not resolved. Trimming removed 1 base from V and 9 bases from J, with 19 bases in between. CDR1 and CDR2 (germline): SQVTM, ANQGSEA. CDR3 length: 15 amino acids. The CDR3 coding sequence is TGCAGCGTTGAAGTGGTAAGACATAGAAACAGTGAGCAGTTCTTC. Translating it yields CSVEVVRHRNSEQFF.

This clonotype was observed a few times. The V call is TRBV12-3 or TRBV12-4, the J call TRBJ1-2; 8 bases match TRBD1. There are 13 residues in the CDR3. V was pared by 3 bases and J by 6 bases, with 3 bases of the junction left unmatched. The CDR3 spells CASSFAGGDGYTF. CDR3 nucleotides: TGTGCCAGCAGTTTCGCAGGGGGCGATGGCTACACCTTC.

This CDR3 reads CASSQAYGAFF. The CDR3 nucleotides are TGTGCCAGCAGCCAAGCCTACGGAGCTTTCTTT. This chain uses TRBV3-1 with TRBJ1-1; no clear D gene. The CDR3 is 11 residues long. V shed 1 base and J shed 10 bases, with 7 bases lying between them. CDR1 and CDR2 from the germline V gene are LGHDT and YNNKEL (reference sequence).

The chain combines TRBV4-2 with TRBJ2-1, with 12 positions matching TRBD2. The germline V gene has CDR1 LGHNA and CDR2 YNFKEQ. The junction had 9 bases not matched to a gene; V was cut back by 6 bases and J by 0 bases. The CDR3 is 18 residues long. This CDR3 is CASRRTSGKGSSYNEQFF. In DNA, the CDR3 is TGTGCCAGCAGGAGGACTAGCGGGAAAGGGAGCTCCTACAATGAGCAGTTCTTC.

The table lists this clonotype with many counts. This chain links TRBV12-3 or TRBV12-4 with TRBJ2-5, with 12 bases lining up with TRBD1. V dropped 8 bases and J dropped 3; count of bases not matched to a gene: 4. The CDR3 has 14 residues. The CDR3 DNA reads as TGTGCCAGCGGCGGGACAGGGGGCGAAGAGACCCAGTACTTC. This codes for CASGGTGGEETQYF.

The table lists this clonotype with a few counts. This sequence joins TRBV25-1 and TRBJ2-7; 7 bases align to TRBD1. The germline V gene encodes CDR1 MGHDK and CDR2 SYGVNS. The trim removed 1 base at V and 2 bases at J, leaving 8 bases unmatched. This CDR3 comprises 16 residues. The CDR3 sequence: CASSEFKTGPTYEQYF. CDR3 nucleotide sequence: TGTGCCAGCAGTGAATTTAAGACAGGGCCTACCTACGAGCAGTACTTC.